These 8 T cell receptor beta chains share one sample of origin, sequenced in a study of T cell responses to AZD1222 COVID-19 vaccine. Repertoires were generated with immunoSEQ multiplex PCR, while TCRdb's copy carries only in-frame clones and drops some. The table has about 120,000 clones, 87% seen once; the top ten hold roughly 3.2%. This specimen consisted of peripheral blood, obtained on day 0 of AZD1222 vaccination. The receptors come from an adult in good health.

DNA of the CDR3: TGCGCCAGCAAGTCGACTTCATCGGTGGAGCATGAGCAGTTCTTC. Translated, it gives CASKSTSSVEHEQFF. The rearrangement uses TRBV5-1 and TRBJ2-1; D not resolved. This CDR3 region has 15 residues. The germline V gene has CDR1 SGHRS and CDR2 YFSETQ. Trimming left V 6 bases short and J 8 bases short, with 21 bases between.

The rearrangement joins TRBV28 to TRBJ1-4, with D possibly TRBD1 on 5 matching bases. Germline assignment: CDR1 MDHEN and CDR2 SYDVKM. This CDR3 is 14 amino acids long. The V and J ends lost 5 bases and 8 bases respectively, with 15 bases between them. CDR3 coding DNA: TGTGCCAGCAGTCCCTCGGGGGTGGGGGAAAAACTGTTTTTT. Protein: CASSPSGVGEKLFF. The whole variable domain, remainder taken from reference TRBV28 and TRBJ1-4, is DVKVTQSSRYLVKRTGEKVFLECVQDMDHENMFWYRQDPGLGLRLIYFSYDVKMKEKGDIPEGYSVSREKKERFSLILESASTNQTSMYLCASSPSGVGEKLFFGSGTQLSVL.

The chain combines TRBV29-1 with TRBJ2-3; D call uncertain. There are 13 residues in the CDR3. CDR1 and CDR2 (germline): SQVTM, ANQGSEA. The V gene lost 2 bases and the J gene lost 4 bases, with 10 bases spanning the gap. CDR3 bases: TGCAGCGTTGAAATCGTCGGACCAGATACGCAGTATTTT. It is translated as CSVEIVGPDTQYF.

This clone was counted a few times. This chain uses TRBV7-8 with TRBJ2-1; no reliable D call. Germline CDR1 is SGHVS and CDR2 is FQNEAQ. The CDR3 length is 16 residues. V was shortened by 4 bases and J by 12 bases, with 25 bases between the two germline ends. The CDR3 loop reads CASSSISGSTRVGQFF. As DNA, the CDR3 is TGTGCCAGCAGCTCAATTAGTGGCTCAACCCGGGTGGGGCAGTTCTTC.

This clone has a handful of counts. This chain links TRBV2 with TRBJ2-7; 7 positions match TRBD1. The CDR3 is 14 amino acids. With 6 bases clipped from V and 1 base from J, the junction kept 6 bases outside the gene matches. Looked up from germline, CDR1 is SNHLY and CDR2 is FYNNEI. The CDR3, as DNA: TGTGCCAGCAGGAGGACAGGCGGGTCCTACGAGCAGTACTTC. Translating it yields CASRRTGGSYEQYF.

In nucleotides, the CDR3 is TGCAGCGTGAAGGACGTCGAGCAGTACTTC. This codes for CSVKDVEQYF. The chain employs TRBV29-1 and TRBJ2-7; D remains ambiguous. Germline V gene data show CDR1 as SQVTM and CDR2 as ANQGSEA. The CDR3 runs 10 residues. V was trimmed by 6 bases and J by 6 bases, leaving 9 bases between them.

CDR3 nucleotides: TGCAGTGCGAGGAAGGACGAGCAGTACTTC. The encoded protein is CSARKDEQYF. J is TRBJ2-7 and V is TRBV20-1; no clear D. Germline V gene lookup returns CDR1 DFQATT and CDR2 SNEGSKA (reference sequence). Trimming removed 6 bases from V and 5 bases from J, with 8 bases in between. The CDR3 extends over 10 amino acids.

This clone appeared once. This chain connects TRBV5-1 to TRBJ2-1; no firm D call. The CDR3 is 16 residues long. From germline, CDR1 is SGHRS and CDR2 YFSETQ. Trimming stripped 0 bases from V and 0 bases from J, with 10 bases between. This CDR3 is CASSLVLGVSYNEQFF. The CDR3 DNA sequence: TGCGCCAGCAGCTTGGTGCTGGGTGTCTCCTACAATGAGCAGTTCTTC.